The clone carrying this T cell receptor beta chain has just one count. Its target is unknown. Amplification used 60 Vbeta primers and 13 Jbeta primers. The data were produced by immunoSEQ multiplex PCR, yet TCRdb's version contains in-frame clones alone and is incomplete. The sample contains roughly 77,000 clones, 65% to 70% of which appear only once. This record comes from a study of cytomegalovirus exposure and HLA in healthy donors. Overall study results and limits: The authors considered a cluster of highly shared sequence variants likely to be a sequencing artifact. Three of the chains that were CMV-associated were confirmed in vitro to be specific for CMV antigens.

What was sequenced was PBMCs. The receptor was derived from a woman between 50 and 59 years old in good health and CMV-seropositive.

The chain's CDR3 is CASSGSSGGVPDTQYF. CDR3 bases: TGTGCCAGCAGCGGATCTAGCGGGGGAGTCCCCGATACGCAGTATTTT. This chain links TRBV5-4 with TRBJ2-3; TRBD2 matches 10 bases. Germline V gene data show CDR1 as SGHNT and CDR2 as YYREEE (reference sequence). V lost 4 bases, J lost 6 bases, and 11 bases stayed unmatched. The CDR3 consists of 16 residues.